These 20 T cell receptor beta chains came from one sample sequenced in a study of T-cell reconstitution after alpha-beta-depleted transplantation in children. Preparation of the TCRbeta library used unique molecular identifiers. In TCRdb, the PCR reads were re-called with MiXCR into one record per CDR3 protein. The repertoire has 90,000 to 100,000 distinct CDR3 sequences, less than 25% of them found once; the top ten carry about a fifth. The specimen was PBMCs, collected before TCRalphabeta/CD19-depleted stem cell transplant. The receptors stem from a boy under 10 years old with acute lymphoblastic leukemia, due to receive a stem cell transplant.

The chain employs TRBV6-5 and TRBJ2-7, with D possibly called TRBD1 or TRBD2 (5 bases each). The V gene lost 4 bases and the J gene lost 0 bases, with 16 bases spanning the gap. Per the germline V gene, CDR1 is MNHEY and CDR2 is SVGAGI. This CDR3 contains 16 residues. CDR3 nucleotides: TGTGCCAGCAGTTTTGATGGGACCGGAGTCTCCTACGAGCAGTACTTC. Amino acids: CASSFDGTGVSYEQYF.

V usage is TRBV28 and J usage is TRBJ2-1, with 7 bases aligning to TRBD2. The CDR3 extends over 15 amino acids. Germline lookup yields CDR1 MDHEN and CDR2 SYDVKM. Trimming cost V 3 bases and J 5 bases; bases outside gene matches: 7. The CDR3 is CASSLVGLADNEQFF. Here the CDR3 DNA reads TGTGCCAGCAGTTTGGTCGGCCTAGCGGACAATGAGCAGTTCTTC.

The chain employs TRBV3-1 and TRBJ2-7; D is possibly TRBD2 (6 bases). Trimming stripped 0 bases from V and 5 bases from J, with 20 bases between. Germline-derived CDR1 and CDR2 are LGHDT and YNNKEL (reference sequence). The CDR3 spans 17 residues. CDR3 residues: CASSQDLSGGGADEQYF. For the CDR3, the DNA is TGTGCCAGCAGCCAAGATCTCTCTGGCGGAGGGGCCGACGAGCAGTACTTC.

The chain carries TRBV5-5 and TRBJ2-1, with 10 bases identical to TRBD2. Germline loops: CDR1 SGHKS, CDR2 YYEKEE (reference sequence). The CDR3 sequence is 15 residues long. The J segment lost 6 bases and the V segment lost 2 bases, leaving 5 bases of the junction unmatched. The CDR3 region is CASSLSRTSGNEQFF. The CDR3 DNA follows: TGTGCCAGCAGCTTAAGCAGGACTAGCGGCAATGAGCAGTTCTTC.

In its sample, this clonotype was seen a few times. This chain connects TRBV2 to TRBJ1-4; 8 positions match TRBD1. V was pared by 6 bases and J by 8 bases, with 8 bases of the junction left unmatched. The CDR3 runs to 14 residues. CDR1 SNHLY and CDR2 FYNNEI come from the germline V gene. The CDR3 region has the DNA TGTGCCAGCAGCCCCGGGACAGGTTCGGAAAAACTGTTTTTT. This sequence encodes CASSPGTGSEKLFF.

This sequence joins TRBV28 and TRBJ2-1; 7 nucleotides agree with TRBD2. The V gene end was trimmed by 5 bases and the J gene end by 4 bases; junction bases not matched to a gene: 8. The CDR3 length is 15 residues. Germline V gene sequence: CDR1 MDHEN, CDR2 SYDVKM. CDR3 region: CASSRTRASYNEQFF. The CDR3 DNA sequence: TGTGCCAGCAGTCGGACTAGAGCGAGTTACAATGAGCAGTTCTTC.

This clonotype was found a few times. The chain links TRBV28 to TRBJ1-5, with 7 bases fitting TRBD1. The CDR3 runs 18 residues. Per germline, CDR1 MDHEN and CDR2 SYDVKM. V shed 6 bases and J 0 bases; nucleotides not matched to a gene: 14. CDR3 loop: CASRRGLTGRHSNQPQHF. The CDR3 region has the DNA TGTGCCAGCAGAAGGGGGCTTACTGGCAGACATAGCAATCAGCCCCAGCATTTT.

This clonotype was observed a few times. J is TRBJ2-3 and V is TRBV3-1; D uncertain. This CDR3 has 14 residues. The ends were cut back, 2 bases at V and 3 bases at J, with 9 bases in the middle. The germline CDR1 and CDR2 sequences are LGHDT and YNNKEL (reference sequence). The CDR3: CASSQNLGTDTQYF. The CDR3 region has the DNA TGTGCCAGCAGCCAAAACTTAGGGACAGATACGCAGTATTTT.

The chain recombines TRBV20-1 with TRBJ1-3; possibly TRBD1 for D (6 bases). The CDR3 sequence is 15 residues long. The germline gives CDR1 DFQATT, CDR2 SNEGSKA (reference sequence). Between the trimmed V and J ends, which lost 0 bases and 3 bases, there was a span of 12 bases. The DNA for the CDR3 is TGCAGTGCTAGAGAGTCACAGGGTAATGGAAACACCATATATTTT. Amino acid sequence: CSARESQGNGNTIYF.

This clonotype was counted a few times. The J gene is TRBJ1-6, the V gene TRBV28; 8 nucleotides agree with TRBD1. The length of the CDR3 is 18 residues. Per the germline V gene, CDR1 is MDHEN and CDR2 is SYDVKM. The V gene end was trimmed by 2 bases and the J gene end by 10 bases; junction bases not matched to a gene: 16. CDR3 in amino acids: CASSLLLGGTGVNSPLHF. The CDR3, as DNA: TGTGCCAGCAGTTTACTTCTGGGTGGGACAGGTGTAAACTCACCCCTCCACTTT.

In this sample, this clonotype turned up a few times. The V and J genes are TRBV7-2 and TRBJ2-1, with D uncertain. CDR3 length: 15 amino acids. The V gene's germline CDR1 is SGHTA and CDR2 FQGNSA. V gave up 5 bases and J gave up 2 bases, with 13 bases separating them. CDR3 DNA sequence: TGTGCCAGCAGCCCGGAGAGTCATCCCTACAATGAGCAGTTCTTC. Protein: CASSPESHPYNEQFF.

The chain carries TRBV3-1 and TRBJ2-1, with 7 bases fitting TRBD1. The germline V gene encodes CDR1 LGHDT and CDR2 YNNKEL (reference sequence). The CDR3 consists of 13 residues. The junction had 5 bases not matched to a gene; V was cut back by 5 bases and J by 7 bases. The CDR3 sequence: CASSTQTGNEQFF. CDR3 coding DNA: TGTGCCAGCAGCACACAGACAGGGAATGAGCAGTTCTTC.

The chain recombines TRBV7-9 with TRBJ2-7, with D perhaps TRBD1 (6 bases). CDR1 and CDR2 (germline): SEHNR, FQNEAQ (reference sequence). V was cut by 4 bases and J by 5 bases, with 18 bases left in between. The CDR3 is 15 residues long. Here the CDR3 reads CASSSDRRWGNEQYF. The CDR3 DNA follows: TGTGCCAGCAGCTCAGACAGGCGTTGGGGCAACGAGCAGTACTTC.

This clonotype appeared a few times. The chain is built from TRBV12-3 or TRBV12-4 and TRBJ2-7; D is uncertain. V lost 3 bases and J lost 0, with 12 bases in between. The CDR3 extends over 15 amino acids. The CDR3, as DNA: TGTGCCAGCAGTTTTTGGCAGGTCCTCTCCTACGAGCAGTACTTC. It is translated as CASSFWQVLSYEQYF.

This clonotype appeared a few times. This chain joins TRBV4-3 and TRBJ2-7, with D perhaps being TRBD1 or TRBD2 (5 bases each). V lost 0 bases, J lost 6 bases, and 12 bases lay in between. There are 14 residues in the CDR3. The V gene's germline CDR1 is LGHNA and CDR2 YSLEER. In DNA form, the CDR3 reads TGCGCCAGCAGCCAAGAAGCCGGGGACGGCGAGCAGTACTTC. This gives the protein CASSQEAGDGEQYF.

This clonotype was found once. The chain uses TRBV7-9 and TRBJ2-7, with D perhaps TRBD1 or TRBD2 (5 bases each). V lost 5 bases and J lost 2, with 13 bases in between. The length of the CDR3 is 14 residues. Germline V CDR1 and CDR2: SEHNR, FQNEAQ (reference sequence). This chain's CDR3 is CASSTGTRTYEQYF. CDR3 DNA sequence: TGTGCCAGCAGCACCGGGACCCGCACCTACGAGCAGTACTTC. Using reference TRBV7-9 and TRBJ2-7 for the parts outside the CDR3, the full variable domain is DTGVSQNPRHKITKRGQNVTFRCDPISEHNRLYWYRQTLGQGPEFLTYFQNEAQLEKSRLLSDRFSAERPKGSFSTLEIQRTEQGDSAMYLCASSTGTRTYEQYFGPGTRLTVT.

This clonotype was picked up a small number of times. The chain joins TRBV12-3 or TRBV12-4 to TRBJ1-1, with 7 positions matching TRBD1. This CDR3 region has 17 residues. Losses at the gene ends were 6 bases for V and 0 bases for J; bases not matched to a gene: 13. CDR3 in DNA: TGTGCCAGCAGCCGAGATTGGGACAGACCCATGAACACTGAAGCTTTCTTT. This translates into CASSRDWDRPMNTEAFF.

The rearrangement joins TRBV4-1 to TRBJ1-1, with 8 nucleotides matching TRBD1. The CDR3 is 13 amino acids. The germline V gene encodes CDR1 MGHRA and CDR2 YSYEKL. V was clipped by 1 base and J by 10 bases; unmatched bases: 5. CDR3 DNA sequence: TGCGCCAGCAGCCAAGGTATCGACAGGGGAGCTTTCTTT. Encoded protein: CASSQGIDRGAFF.

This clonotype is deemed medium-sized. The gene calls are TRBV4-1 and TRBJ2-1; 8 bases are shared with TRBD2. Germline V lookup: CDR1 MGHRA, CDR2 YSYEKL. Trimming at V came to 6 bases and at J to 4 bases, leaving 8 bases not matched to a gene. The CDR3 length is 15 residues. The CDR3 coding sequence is TGCGCCAGCAGGTCGAGACTAGCGTCGTACAATGAGCAGTTCTTC. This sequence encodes CASRSRLASYNEQFF.

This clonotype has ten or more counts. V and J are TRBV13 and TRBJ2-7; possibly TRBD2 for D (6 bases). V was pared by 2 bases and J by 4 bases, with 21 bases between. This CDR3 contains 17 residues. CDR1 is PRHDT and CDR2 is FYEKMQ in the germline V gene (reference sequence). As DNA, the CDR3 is TGTGCCAGCAGCTTAAGCGTATTAGCGGAGGGGTTTTACGAGCAGTACTTC. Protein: CASSLSVLAEGFYEQYF.